These 23 T cell receptor beta chains share one sample of origin, sequenced in a study of T cells in tuberculosis. Libraries were prepared by immunoSEQ multiplex PCR; TCRdb keeps only in-frame clonotypes and omits some of them. The sample records approximately 20,000 clones, approximately 97% being singletons. Material: PBMCs. The source is a donor aged 10 to 29 with latent tuberculosis or without tuberculosis infection.

The V call is TRBV18, the J call TRBJ2-3; 7 nucleotides match TRBD2. The CDR3 runs 15 residues. Germline CDR1 KGHSH, CDR2 LQKENI. V shed 6 bases and J 3 bases; nucleotides not matched to a gene: 9. This CDR3 reads CASSPARGGTDTQYF. DNA of the CDR3: TGTGCCAGCTCCCCGGCCCGGGGAGGGACAGATACGCAGTATTTT.

This chain links TRBV27 with TRBJ2-1, with D possibly TRBD2 on 7 matching bases. Trimming took 3 bases from V and 4 from J, leaving 10 bases between them. Germline V gene data show CDR1 as MNHEY and CDR2 as SMNVEV (reference sequence). The CDR3 covers 14 residues. CDR3 nucleotide sequence: TGTGCCAGCAGTTTGGGGGGGCTGTACAATGAGCAGTTCTTC. Translated: CASSLGGLYNEQFF.

V and J are TRBV30 and TRBJ1-1; tentatively, D is TRBD1 (5 bases). The CDR3 is 15 residues long. V was trimmed by 1 base and J by 6 bases, leaving 18 bases between them. The V gene's germline CDR1 is GTSNPN and CDR2 SVGIG (reference sequence). The CDR3 reads CAWSAPGRGYAEAFF. CDR3 bases: TGTGCCTGGAGTGCCCCGGGGCGGGGGTACGCTGAAGCTTTCTTT.

The rearrangement uses TRBV10-3 and TRBJ2-2; tentatively, D is TRBD2 (6 bases). The CDR3 spans 14 residues. Germline V CDR1 and CDR2: ENHRY, SYGVKD. V lost 5 bases and J lost 3, with 10 bases in between. The DNA for the CDR3 is TGTGCCATCAGTCCGGGACTTGACACCGGGGAGCTGTTTTTT. Its translation: CAISPGLDTGELFF.

Only one count was recorded for this clone. The chain recombines TRBV14 with TRBJ1-6; D call uncertain. In germline, CDR1 is SGHDN, CDR2 FVKESK. This CDR3 comprises 13 residues. Trimming left V 0 bases short and J 10 bases short, with 7 bases between. DNA of the CDR3: TGTGCCAGCAGCCAAGAGGCGAGGTCACCCCTCCACTTT. The encoded protein is CASSQEARSPLHF.

The gene calls are TRBV30 and TRBJ1-5; 10 positions agree with TRBD1. The CDR3 loop spans 15 amino acids. The germline V gene has CDR1 GTSNPN and CDR2 SVGIG (reference sequence). V shed 0 bases, J shed 4 bases, and the junction held 3 bases outside the gene matches. The CDR3 bases are TGTGCCTGGAGTGTTGGGGACAGGGGAAATCAGCCCCAGCATTTT. Translated: CAWSVGDRGNQPQHF.

The chain has TRBV29-1 and TRBJ2-3; 8 bases are a match to TRBD2. The CDR3 is 14 residues long. Trimming at V came to 6 bases and at J to 2 bases, leaving 7 bases not matched to a gene. Germline CDR1 is SQVTM and CDR2 is ANQGSEA. The CDR3 is CSVTGGRYTDTQYF. As DNA, the CDR3 is TGCAGCGTGACGGGGGGGAGGTACACAGATACGCAGTATTTT.

This chain connects TRBV19 to TRBJ2-7; 9 bases align to TRBD1. In germline, CDR1 is LNHDA, CDR2 SQIVND (reference sequence). CDR3 length equals 14 residues. The ends lost 5 bases at V and 5 bases at J; junction bases unmatched: 7. The CDR3 loop is CASSPGTGSHEQYF. The CDR3 DNA sequence: TGTGCCAGTAGTCCCGGGACAGGGTCACACGAGCAGTACTTC. Full variable domain (rest looked up from reference TRBV19 and TRBJ2-7): DGGITQSPKYLFRKEGQNVTLSCEQNLNHDAMYWYRQDPGQGLRLIYYSQIVNDFQKGDIAEGYSVSREKKESFPLTVTSAQKNPTAFYLCASSPGTGSHEQYFGPGTRLTVT.

The V gene is TRBV12-5, the J gene TRBJ1-4; TRBD1 aligns across 9 bases. V lost 1 base, J lost 8 bases, and 2 bases stayed unmatched. Germline CDR1 and CDR2: LGHNT and FRNRAP. The CDR3 spans 14 residues. CDR3 in DNA: TGTGCTAGTGGTTTGGCGGGACAGGGCGAAAAACTGTTTTTT. It is translated as CASGLAGQGEKLFF. Drawing the rest from reference TRBV12-5 and TRBJ1-4, the complete variable domain is DARVTQTPRHKVTEMGQEVTMRCQPILGHNTVFWYRQTMMQGLELLAYFRNRAPLDDSGMPKDRFSAEMPDATLATLKIQPSEPRDSAVYFCASGLAGQGEKLFFGSGTQLSVL.

This chain joins TRBV7-3 and TRBJ2-2; the D gene is possibly TRBD1 (5 bases). Trimming removed 2 bases at V and 1 base at J, with 11 bases between. The CDR3 is 16 residues long. Germline V gene sequence: CDR1 SGHTA, CDR2 FQGTGA. The CDR3 coding sequence is TGTGCCAGCAGCTTAGGGGCAGGAGTGAACACCGGGGAGCTGTTTTTT. Its translation is CASSLGAGVNTGELFF.

J is TRBJ1-2 and V is TRBV7-8; tentatively, D is TRBD1 (5 bases). This CDR3 has 14 amino acids. Germline values: CDR1 SGHVS, CDR2 FQNEAQ. Deletions cut 1 base from V and 3 bases from J, with 9 bases between. The CDR3 coding sequence is TGTGCCAGCAGCTTAGATCGGGGGGACTATGGCTACACCTTC. It encodes CASSLDRGDYGYTF.

DNA of the CDR3: TGTGCCAGCAGCTTCTTAGCCCATGGAATTTACGAGCAGTACTTC. Its translation is CASSFLAHGIYEQYF. The chain has TRBV7-9 and TRBJ2-7, with unresolved D. The germline V and J ends were trimmed by 3 bases and 4 bases, with 16 bases remaining between them. The germline V gene has CDR1 SEHNR and CDR2 FQNEAQ (reference sequence). CDR3 length: 15 residues.

The chain combines TRBV19 with TRBJ2-1; 8 bases align to TRBD2. Per germline, CDR1 LNHDA and CDR2 SQIVND (reference sequence). Germline trimming cut 1 base from V and 6 bases from J; bases unmatched to any gene: 11. This CDR3 spans 17 amino acids. The CDR3 DNA reads as TGTGCCAGTAGTATAGTCGGGCCAGCGGGAGTCGCCAATGAGCAGTTCTTC. Translating it yields CASSIVGPAGVANEQFF.

The chain couples TRBV19 to TRBJ2-7; D may be TRBD2 (6 bases). CDR1 LNHDA and CDR2 SQIVND come from the germline V gene (reference sequence). This CDR3 is built from 16 residues. Trimming took off 3 bases at V and 2 bases at J, with 17 bases between the two ends. In nucleotides, the CDR3 is TGTGCCAGTAGTATGGGGGTAGAGCGGGTAACCTACGAGCAGTACTTC. Protein: CASSMGVERVTYEQYF.

This rearrangement joins TRBV5-1 to TRBJ2-5, with D perhaps matching TRBD2 (5 bases). Germline-derived CDR1 and CDR2 are SGHRS and YFSETQ. V lost 0 bases, J lost 5 bases, and 17 bases lay in between. This CDR3 is 16 amino acids long. DNA for the CDR3: TGCGCCAGCAGCTTGGAGGGCCTAGGAGCGGCGGAGACCCAGTACTTC. Amino acid sequence: CASSLEGLGAAETQYF.

The chain couples TRBV5-1 to TRBJ1-6; tentative D call: TRBD1 (6 bases). The germline CDR1 and CDR2 sequences are SGHRS and YFSETQ. V was clipped by 6 bases and J by 0 bases, with 16 bases between them. The CDR3 has 17 residues. The CDR3 loop reads CASKVDRLSSYNSPLHF. Here the CDR3 DNA reads TGCGCCAGCAAAGTTGACAGGCTGAGCTCCTATAATTCACCCCTCCACTTT.

About this clone: At one end the junction does not follow the germline gene, possibly because of a read error. The chain couples TRBV6-6 to TRBJ2-7; a weak D match, TRBD1 (5 bases). Germline V gene lookup returns CDR1 MNHNY and CDR2 SVGAGI (reference sequence). The CDR3 spans 15 residues. In DNA form, the CDR3 reads TGTGCCAGCAGTTACCTTACGGACAACTCCCACGAGCAGTACTTC. As protein: CASSYLTDNSHEQYF.

The CDR3 nucleotides are TGTGCCAGCAGCTCCGGACTGTTTGAGCAGTTCTTC. Protein sequence: CASSSGLFEQFF. This chain connects TRBV27 to TRBJ2-1; maybe TRBD2 (5 bases). The CDR3 extends over 12 amino acids. The germline CDR1 and CDR2 sequences are MNHEY and SMNVEV (reference sequence). V lost 6 bases and J 9 bases, leaving 12 bases between the germline ends.

This rearrangement joins TRBV27 to TRBJ2-1; D gene uncertain. The germline CDR1 and CDR2 sequences are MNHEY and SMNVEV (reference sequence). The CDR3 has 14 residues. V shed 2 bases and J shed 10 bases, with 15 bases lying between them. This CDR3 reads CASSLAHTLREQFF. The CDR3 bases are TGTGCCAGCAGTTTAGCCCACACCTTGAGGGAGCAGTTCTTC.

The chain couples TRBV4-3 to TRBJ2-2; tentatively, D is TRBD1 (6 bases). Germline CDR1 and CDR2: LGHNA and YSLEER. Trimming stripped 5 bases from V and 6 bases from J, with 10 bases between. The CDR3 sequence is 13 residues long. The CDR3 coding sequence is TGCGCCAGCAGCGGACAGAGGGCCGGGGAGCTGTTTTTT. This sequence encodes CASSGQRAGELFF.

This chain uses TRBV4-1 with TRBJ1-5; D may be TRBD1 (6 bases). The CDR3 covers 15 residues. V gave up 3 bases and J gave up 10 bases, with 19 bases separating them. Germline-derived CDR1 and CDR2 are MGHRA and YSYEKL. CDR3 coding DNA: TGCGCCAGCAGCCACCTGGCAGGGGCTGAGAAACCCCAGCATTTT. Translating gives CASSHLAGAEKPQHF.

The rearrangement links TRBV7-9 to TRBJ2-7; TRBD2 matches at 7 bases. Germline V gene sequence: CDR1 SEHNR, CDR2 FQNEAQ (reference sequence). Trimming cost V 4 bases and J 2 bases; bases outside gene matches: 8. The CDR3 length is 15 residues. The CDR3 loop is CASSSPSGTTYEQYF. In DNA form, the CDR3 reads TGTGCCAGCAGCTCGCCCTCCGGGACTACCTACGAGCAGTACTTC.

The genes are TRBV4-1 and TRBJ1-4, with TRBD1 identical over 8 bases. The germline V gene encodes CDR1 MGHRA and CDR2 YSYEKL. V shed 3 bases, J shed 6 bases, and the junction held 12 bases outside the gene matches. This CDR3 region has 17 residues. The CDR3 region has the DNA TGCGCCAGCAGCCAGGCCCATGGACAGGGATCATATGAAAAACTGTTTTTT. Its protein product is CASSQAHGQGSYEKLFF.